The rows below give T cell receptor beta chains drawn from one sample of a study of T-cell memory formation after mild COVID-19. MiXCR, run by TCRdb on the 5' RACE reads, gives a single entry per CDR3 protein. The sample has about 270,000 distinct CDR3 sequences; 15% to 20% are singletons. The sample consisted of PBMCs or a T cell subset sorted from them (not recorded which). The receptors were sampled from a man aged 18 to 30 who had mild COVID-19 (a few samples of this study predate the infection). Cell type and time point are not known. CDR3s include the opening cysteine and the closing phenylalanine or tryptophan. The order of the fields is V gene, clone size, D gene, J gene, CDR3 length, CDR3 DNA, CDR3 protein. The D gene is left open where the match is weak. Only part of the rows carry a size: once, few, many, or a class if the clone is expanded.

v_call: TRBV7-9; clone_size: few; d_call: NA; j_call: TRBJ2-2; cdr3_length: 14; cdr3_nt: TGTGCCAGCAGCGGGACCTCGAACACCGGGGAGCTGTTTTTT; cdr3_aa: CASSGTSNTGELFF
v_call: TRBV5-1; clone_size: few; d_call: NA; j_call: TRBJ1-2; cdr3_length: 11; cdr3_nt: TGCGCCAGCAGCGACCTCTATGGCTACACCTTC; cdr3_aa: CASSDLYGYTF
v_call: TRBV11-2; clone_size: NA; d_call: TRBD2; j_call: TRBJ2-3; cdr3_length: 16; cdr3_nt: TGTGCCAGCAGGGTATTAGCGGGGGCCAACACAGATACGCAGTATTTT; cdr3_aa: CASRVLAGANTDTQYF
v_call: TRBV10-3; clone_size: NA; d_call: NA; j_call: TRBJ2-6; cdr3_length: 15; cdr3_nt: TGTGCCATCATGGCATGGGGGGCGGGGGCCAACGTCCTGACTTTC; cdr3_aa: CAIMAWGAGANVLTF
v_call: TRBV5-1; clone_size: few; d_call: NA; j_call: TRBJ1-2; cdr3_length: 14; cdr3_nt: TGCGCCAGCAGCCCACTGCCCGCGGACTATGGCTACACCTTC; cdr3_aa: CASSPLPADYGYTF
v_call: TRBV20-1; clone_size: many; d_call: NA; j_call: TRBJ2-5; cdr3_length: 13; cdr3_nt: TGCAGTGCTAGAGATCGCTCGCCTAGGGCCCAGTACTTC; cdr3_aa: CSARDRSPRAQYF
v_call: TRBV10-3; clone_size: NA; d_call: NA; j_call: TRBJ1-5; cdr3_length: 15; cdr3_nt: TGTGCCATCAGTGAGCAGGGGCGCGGAAATCAGCCCCAGCATTTT; cdr3_aa: CAISEQGRGNQPQHF
v_call: TRBV21-1; clone_size: NA; d_call: NA; j_call: TRBJ2-3; cdr3_length: 18; cdr3_nt: TGTGCCAGCAGCAAAGTTTACGTTACTAATCGGCCCCGCGGTACGCAGTATTTT; cdr3_aa: CASSKVYVTNRPRGTQYF
v_call: TRBV27; clone_size: NA; d_call: NA; j_call: TRBJ2-1; cdr3_length: 14; cdr3_nt: TGTGCCAGCAGTTTCTGGGGGCGTGTCAATGAGCAGTTCTTC; cdr3_aa: CASSFWGRVNEQFF
v_call: TRBV11-1; clone_size: NA; d_call: NA; j_call: TRBJ1-3; cdr3_length: 14; cdr3_nt: TGTGCCAGCAGCCTTGAGCGGATTGGAAACACCATATATTTT; cdr3_aa: CASSLERIGNTIYF
v_call: TRBV5-1; clone_size: NA; d_call: TRBD1; j_call: TRBJ2-3; cdr3_length: 15; cdr3_nt: TGCGCCAGCAGCTTAAACAGGGGTTCAAAAGATACGCAGTATTTT; cdr3_aa: CASSLNRGSKDTQYF
v_call: TRBV9; clone_size: NA; d_call: NA; j_call: TRBJ1-2; cdr3_length: 13; cdr3_nt: TGTGCCAGCAGCGTAGTGGGGGCCTATGGCTACACCTTC; cdr3_aa: CASSVVGAYGYTF
v_call: TRBV6-4; clone_size: NA; d_call: TRBD1; j_call: TRBJ2-1; cdr3_length: 13; cdr3_nt: TGTGCCAGCAGTGACTCGGACAGGGGTGAGCAGTTCTTC; cdr3_aa: CASSDSDRGEQFF
v_call: TRBV4-1; clone_size: NA; d_call: TRBD2; j_call: TRBJ2-5; cdr3_length: 17; cdr3_nt: TGCGCCAGCAGCCGAGGACTAGCGGGGTCGTACCAAGAGACCCAGTACTTC; cdr3_aa: CASSRGLAGSYQETQYF
v_call: TRBV18; clone_size: few; d_call: TRBD2; j_call: TRBJ2-1; cdr3_length: 15; cdr3_nt: TGTGCCAGCTCACCTACGACTAGCGGTTGGAGTGAGCAGTTCTTC; cdr3_aa: CASSPTTSGWSEQFF
v_call: TRBV4-1; clone_size: few; d_call: NA; j_call: TRBJ2-5; cdr3_length: 16; cdr3_nt: TGCGCCAGCAGCCAAGGACTGGGACCCAGTGGAGAGACCCAGTACTTC; cdr3_aa: CASSQGLGPSGETQYF